The 23 T cell receptor beta chains in this list originate from one sample, sequenced in a study of T cell responses to AZD1222 COVID-19 vaccine. Clones were sequenced by immunoSEQ multiplex PCR, and TCRdb holds only the in-frame ones, with some missing. The sample lists several thousand clones, more than 70% occurring once. The material was peripheral blood, obtained 28 days after the second AZD1222 dose. These receptor sequences come from an adult who received the AZD1222 COVID-19 vaccine.

The chain carries TRBV7-9 and TRBJ2-7; TRBD1 aligns across 8 bases. Germline V CDR1 and CDR2: SEHNR, FQNEAQ (reference sequence). This CDR3 has 15 amino acids. V trimming: 5 bases; J trimming: 0 bases; junction bases outside the gene matches: 6. Written as DNA, the CDR3 is TGTGCCAGCAGCCGGGGACAGGAGAGCTCCTACGAGCAGTACTTC. Translating gives CASSRGQESSYEQYF.

The gene calls are TRBV2 and TRBJ2-7, with D possibly TRBD2 on 6 matching bases. Trimming removed 4 bases from V and 1 base from J, with 8 bases in between. Germline assignment: CDR1 SNHLY and CDR2 FYNNEI. The CDR3 sequence is 13 residues long. The CDR3 protein is CASSAAGSYEQYF. CDR3 sequence (DNA): TGTGCCAGCAGTGCGGCGGGATCCTACGAGCAGTACTTC.

The chain carries TRBV27 and TRBJ2-7; D is perhaps TRBD2 (7 bases). This CDR3 has 14 amino acids. CDR1 is MNHEY, CDR2 SMNVEV, per germline (reference sequence). The V and J ends lost 6 bases and 3 bases respectively, with 15 bases between them. The CDR3 DNA follows: TGTGCCAGCAGCTTCTCCGGGGGGCTCTACGAGCAGTACTTC. It specifies CASSFSGGLYEQYF.

This chain links TRBV2 with TRBJ1-1, with D perhaps TRBD1 (5 bases). Trimming removed 7 bases from V and 7 bases from J, with 22 bases in between. Germline V gene data show CDR1 as SNHLY and CDR2 as FYNNEI. The CDR3 is 15 residues long. This CDR3 reads CASTESGTRGDEAFF. For the CDR3, the DNA is TGTGCCAGCACCGAATCAGGGACCCGAGGGGATGAAGCTTTCTTT.

This chain links TRBV6-5 with TRBJ2-1, with D possibly being TRBD1 or TRBD2 (5 bases each). The CDR3 consists of 15 residues. Trimming shortened V by 5 bases and J by 7 bases, and 18 bases separated the two germline ends. CDR1 and CDR2 (germline): MNHEY, SVGAGI. CDR3 loop: CASSSPIGAGNEQFF. The CDR3 DNA is TGTGCCAGCAGTAGCCCTATAGGGGCGGGTAATGAGCAGTTCTTC.

There are a few counts of this clone. The rearrangement uses TRBV5-1 and TRBJ1-1; 9 nucleotides line up with TRBD1. The length of the CDR3 is 14 residues. Unmatched junction bases numbered 3, after V lost 5 bases and J lost 1 base. CDR1 SGHRS and CDR2 YFSETQ come from the germline V gene. The CDR3: CASSRDRENTEAFF. The CDR3 bases are TGCGCCAGCAGTCGGGACAGGGAGAACACTGAAGCTTTCTTT.

CDR3: CASSGSGSFSEQFF. The CDR3 region has the DNA TGTGCCAGCAGCGGTAGCGGGAGTTTTAGTGAGCAGTTCTTC. This sequence joins TRBV9 and TRBJ2-1, with 9 bases aligning to TRBD2. V shed 3 bases and J 9 bases; nucleotides not matched to a gene: 7. The CDR3 is 14 residues long. Germline values: CDR1 SGDLS, CDR2 YYNGEE.

This clone turned up a few times. The chain links TRBV7-8 to TRBJ2-1; either TRBD1 or TRBD2 may fit D (7 bases each). The CDR3 consists of 16 residues. Trimming took off 4 bases at V and 4 bases at J, with 17 bases between the two ends. Germline V gives CDR1 SGHVS, CDR2 FQNEAQ. The CDR3: CASSSGRDRPYNEQFF. The CDR3 DNA follows: TGTGCCAGCAGCTCGGGGAGGGACAGACCTTACAATGAGCAGTTCTTC.

This clone appeared a few times. The rearrangement links TRBV3-1 (or the pseudogene TRBV3-2) to TRBJ1-6; unclear D gene. This CDR3 comprises 12 residues. The germline V gene has CDR1 LGHDT and CDR2 YNNKEL (reference sequence). V was clipped by 1 base and J by 15 bases, with 10 bases between them. This chain's CDR3 is CASSQVDLHLHF. CDR3 bases: TGTGCCAGCAGCCAAGTGGATTTGCACCTCCACTTT.

V gene TRBV7-2 combines with J gene TRBJ2-3, with D unclear. From germline, CDR1 is SGHTA and CDR2 FQGNSA. The ends were cut back, 1 base at V and 2 bases at J, with 7 bases in the middle. The CDR3 has 14 amino acids. CDR3 in amino acids: CASSLVGSTDTQYF. The DNA of the CDR3 is TGTGCCAGCAGCTTAGTGGGCTCCACAGATACGCAGTATTTT.

The chain combines TRBV10-3 with TRBJ1-2; a possible D gene is TRBD1 (5 bases). Trimming removed 6 bases at V and 0 bases at J, with 20 bases between. Per germline, CDR1 ENHRY and CDR2 SYGVKD. The CDR3 covers 17 residues. Written as DNA, the CDR3 is TGTGCCATCAGGGGAACCGTACAGGATCCCACTAACTATGGCTACACCTTC. Protein product: CAIRGTVQDPTNYGYTF.

The J gene is TRBJ2-1, the V gene TRBV5-1, with D possibly being TRBD2 (6 bases). CDR3 length: 13 residues. V shed 4 bases and J shed 6 bases, with 11 bases lying between them. Germline lookup yields CDR1 SGHRS and CDR2 YFSETQ. CDR3: CASSHSGGNEQFF. The CDR3 DNA is TGCGCCAGCAGCCATAGCGGTGGCAATGAGCAGTTCTTC.

The rearrangement links TRBV2 to TRBJ2-7; 10 bases are shared with TRBD1. Looked up from germline, CDR1 is SNHLY and CDR2 is FYNNEI. V shed 1 base, J shed 6 bases, and the junction held 0 bases outside the gene matches. The CDR3 sequence is 13 residues long. The CDR3 reads CASSEGDRGEQYF. The CDR3, as DNA: TGTGCCAGCAGTGAAGGGGACAGGGGCGAGCAGTACTTC.

The chain couples TRBV4-1 to TRBJ2-3; weak D call: TRBD1 (5 bases). V lost 1 base to trimming and J lost 3 bases, with 14 bases between them. Germline CDR1 is MGHRA and CDR2 is YSYEKL. There are 16 residues in the CDR3. The CDR3 loop is CASSQGGALRTDTQYF. The CDR3 nucleotides read TGCGCCAGCAGCCAAGGGGGCGCGCTAAGAACAGATACGCAGTATTTT.

The rearrangement links TRBV7-9 to TRBJ1-1, with D perhaps TRBD1 (6 bases). Trimming took 2 bases from V and 8 from J, leaving 15 bases between them. Germline V gene sequence: CDR1 SEHNR, CDR2 FQNEAQ (reference sequence). The CDR3 contains 14 residues. CDR3: CASSLNYRVGEAFF. DNA for the CDR3: TGTGCCAGCAGCTTAAATTACAGGGTGGGCGAAGCTTTCTTT.

The chain is built from TRBV19 and TRBJ1-2; 7 nucleotides line up with TRBD1. V lost 5 bases and J lost 4; bases outside the gene matches: 4. Germline assignment: CDR1 LNHDA and CDR2 SQIVND (reference sequence). The CDR3 sequence is 13 residues long. The CDR3 nucleotides read TGTGCCAGTAGTCGGGACAGTGCCTATGGCTACACCTTC. Its protein is CASSRDSAYGYTF.

The V call is TRBV3-1 (or the pseudogene TRBV3-2), the J call TRBJ1-2; D uncertain. CDR3 size: 13 residues. Germline V lookup: CDR1 LGHDT, CDR2 YNNKEL (reference sequence). The germline V and J ends were trimmed by 0 bases and 7 bases, with 9 bases remaining between them. CDR3 nucleotide sequence: TGTGCCAGCAGCCAAGATTTCGCAGCTGGCTACACCTTC. Translated: CASSQDFAAGYTF.

The chain employs TRBV6-5 and TRBJ2-5; TRBD1 aligns across 7 bases. The CDR3 runs to 15 residues. Germline V gene lookup returns CDR1 MNHEY and CDR2 SVGAGI. J gave up 0 bases and V 6 bases, and 7 bases lay outside the gene matches. Here the CDR3 DNA reads TGTGCCAGCAGCCTCCAGACAGGGAACCAAGAGACCCAGTACTTC. Its translation is CASSLQTGNQETQYF.

This sequence joins TRBV5-5 and TRBJ1-4; maybe TRBD1 (6 bases). This CDR3 region has 16 residues. V was shortened by 4 bases and J by 8 bases, with 21 bases between the two germline ends. The germline V gene encodes CDR1 SGHKS and CDR2 YYEKEE (reference sequence). CDR3 nucleotide sequence: TGTGCCAGCAGCCGCCATCTTACAGGGAATGGCGAAAAACTGTTTTTT. As protein: CASSRHLTGNGEKLFF.

The V and J genes are TRBV28 and TRBJ2-7; D remains unclear. The V gene lost 3 bases and the J gene lost 5 bases, with 14 bases spanning the gap. CDR3 length: 14 residues. The germline V gene has CDR1 MDHEN and CDR2 SYDVKM. CDR3 DNA sequence: TGTGCCAGCAGTTTGCAGATTGGGCCCAACGAGCAGTACTTC. Its translation is CASSLQIGPNEQYF.

The rearrangement uses TRBV6-2 or TRBV6-3 and TRBJ2-6, with D possibly matching TRBD1 (6 bases). CDR1 MNHEY and CDR2 SVGEGT come from the germline V gene. V lost 6 bases, J lost 3 bases, and 15 bases lay in between. This CDR3 spans 16 amino acids. CDR3 protein: CASSPYTGNGANVLTF. The CDR3 DNA is TGTGCCAGCAGCCCTTATACAGGGAATGGGGCCAACGTCCTGACTTTC.

Only one count was recorded for this clone. This chain connects TRBV7-8 to TRBJ2-1; D unclear. Deletions cut 5 bases from V and 6 bases from J, with 5 bases between. The length of the CDR3 is 11 residues. Per the germline V gene, CDR1 is SGHVS and CDR2 is FQNEAQ. For the CDR3, the DNA is TGTGCCAGCAGCCCGATCAATGAGCAGTTCTTC. This sequence encodes CASSPINEQFF.

V is TRBV2 and J is TRBJ2-5; the match to TRBD2 covers 7 bases. Trimming took 3 bases from V and 4 from J; bases not matched to a gene: 8. The germline V gene encodes CDR1 SNHLY and CDR2 FYNNEI. There are 15 residues in the CDR3. For the CDR3, the DNA is TGTGCCAGCAGTGAGGGGCCCGGGGGGTTAGAGACCCAGTACTTC. This codes for CASSEGPGGLETQYF.